The following is a TCR beta chain sequence with its context. No antigen is known for it. The naive gate required viable CD3+CD4+ or CD3+CD8+ cells with CCR7+CD45RA+CD45RO-CD95-CD27+CD28+ phenotype. This related bone marrow graft donor gave peripheral blood on the day of marrow donation. The data are from a study of T cells after posttransplantation cyclophosphamide. Findings and limits, study-wide: Donor-recipient repertoire similarity was low at 1-2 months, rising over year one. After PTCy, TRB diversity resembled that of CNI/methotrexate controls. Tissue-infiltrating T cells from skin or gut overlapped little with blood T cells.

Sequencing used immunoSEQ multiplex PCR; TCRdb keeps in-frame clones, though not all of them. The sample carries about 16,000 clones, roughly 94% recorded once. V lost 2 bases and J lost 3, with 16 bases in between. This CDR3 region has 16 residues. Germline lookup yields CDR1 MDHEN and CDR2 SYDVKM. Sequences were obtained from naive CD4+ T cells sorted from blood. This sequence originates from a woman aged 45-65 years in good health and a related stem cell transplant donor. J is TRBJ1-2 and V is TRBV28, with D perhaps TRBD1 (5 bases). CDR3 bases: TGTGCCAGCAGTTTACTAACCCCTACGGGGGACTATGGCTACACCTTC. It encodes CASSLLTPTGDYGYTF.